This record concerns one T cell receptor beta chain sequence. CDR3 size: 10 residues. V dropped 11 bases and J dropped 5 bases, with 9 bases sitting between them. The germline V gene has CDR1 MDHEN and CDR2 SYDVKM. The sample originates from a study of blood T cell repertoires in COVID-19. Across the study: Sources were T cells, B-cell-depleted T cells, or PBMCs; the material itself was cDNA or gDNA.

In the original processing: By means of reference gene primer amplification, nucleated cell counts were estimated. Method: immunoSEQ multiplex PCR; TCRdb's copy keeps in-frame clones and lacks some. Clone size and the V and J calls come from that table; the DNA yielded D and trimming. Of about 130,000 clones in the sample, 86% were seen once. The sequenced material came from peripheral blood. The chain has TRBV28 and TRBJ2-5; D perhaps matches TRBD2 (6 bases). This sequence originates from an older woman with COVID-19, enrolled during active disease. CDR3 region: CACGGETQYF. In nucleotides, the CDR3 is TGTGCCTGCGGAGGGGAGACCCAGTACTTC.